A selection of T cell receptor beta chains follows, all from one sample in a study of blood T cell repertoires in COVID-19. The protocol was immunoSEQ multiplex PCR, while the TCRdb copy is restricted to in-frame clones and leaves out a portion. The data contain under 450,000 clones, over 75% of them singletons. Sequenced input: PBMCs or T cells enriched from blood (not recorded which). The receptors shown here come from a man aged 25-45 years who had recovered from COVID-19. The CDR3 runs from the conserved cysteine through the conserved F or W. A D gene is named only where the DNA matches it firmly. Clone size is stated in some rows and not others, as once, few, many or a class when expanded.

d_call: TRBD1
clone_size: few
v_call: TRBV4-1
j_call: TRBJ2-1
cdr3_aa: CASSQVPDRRTYNEQFF
cdr3_nt: TGCGCCAGCAGCCAGGTCCCGGACAGGCGAACCTACAATGAGCAGTTCTTC

d_call: TRBD2
clone_size: -
v_call: TRBV5-6
j_call: TRBJ2-1
cdr3_aa: CASSLAREGYNEQFF
cdr3_nt: TGTGCCAGCAGCTTGGCCCGGGAGGGGTACAATGAGCAGTTCTTC

d_call: -
clone_size: -
v_call: TRBV7-2
j_call: TRBJ1-5
cdr3_aa: CASSLVGGDSNQPQHF
cdr3_nt: TGTGCCAGCAGCTTAGTTGGGGGGGACAGCAATCAGCCCCAGCATTTT

d_call: -
clone_size: -
v_call: TRBV30
j_call: TRBJ1-1
cdr3_aa: CAWSGSESEEAFF
cdr3_nt: TGTGCCTGGAGTGGCAGCGAAAGCGAAGAAGCTTTCTTT

d_call: -
clone_size: -
v_call: TRBV7-9
j_call: TRBJ1-2
cdr3_aa: CASSLERDIYYGYTF
cdr3_nt: TGTGCCAGCAGCTTAGAACGGGACATCTACTATGGCTACACCTTC

d_call: -
clone_size: -
v_call: TRBV19
j_call: TRBJ1-1
cdr3_aa: CASSPEGWNTEAFF
cdr3_nt: TGTGCCAGTAGCCCGGAGGGATGGAACACTGAAGCTTTCTTT

d_call: TRBD2
clone_size: -
v_call: TRBV2
j_call: TRBJ2-4
cdr3_aa: CASNLRGSGGSRAKNIQYF
cdr3_nt: TGTGCCAGCAACCTCAGAGGTAGCGGGGGCTCCCGAGCCAAAAACATTCAGTACTTC

d_call: TRBD1
clone_size: -
v_call: TRBV7-9
j_call: TRBJ1-2
cdr3_aa: CASSLAWDRSYVGYTF
cdr3_nt: TGTGCCAGCAGCTTAGCTTGGGACAGATCCTATGTCGGCTACACCTTC

d_call: -
clone_size: -
v_call: TRBV19
j_call: TRBJ2-5
cdr3_aa: CASSTSGQETQYF
cdr3_nt: TGTGCCAGTAGTACGAGCGGACAAGAGACCCAGTACTTC

d_call: TRBD2
clone_size: once
v_call: TRBV2
j_call: TRBJ2-3
cdr3_aa: CASRLGLAASTDTQYF
cdr3_nt: TGTGCCAGCAGACTCGGACTAGCGGCTAGCACAGATACGCAGTATTTT

d_call: -
clone_size: -
v_call: TRBV6-1
j_call: TRBJ2-1
cdr3_aa: CASSDRGYNEQFF
cdr3_nt: TGTGCCAGCAGTGACAGAGGATACAATGAGCAGTTCTTC

d_call: -
clone_size: -
v_call: TRBV7-9
j_call: TRBJ1-1
cdr3_aa: CASSHRLGGARNTEAFF
cdr3_nt: TGTGCCAGCAGCCACCGCCTGGGGGGGGCGCGGAACACTGAAGCTTTCTTT

d_call: -
clone_size: -
v_call: TRBV3-1/TRBV3-2
j_call: TRBJ1-4
cdr3_aa: CASSPRGVYNEKLFF
cdr3_nt: TGTGCCAGCAGCCCCAGGGGCGTTTATAATGAAAAACTGTTTTTT

d_call: -
clone_size: -
v_call: TRBV7-9
j_call: TRBJ1-2
cdr3_aa: CASSLERQVARYTF
cdr3_nt: TGTGCCAGCAGCTTAGAAAGACAGGTGGCACGCTACACCTTC

d_call: TRBD1
clone_size: once
v_call: TRBV5-1
j_call: TRBJ1-3
cdr3_aa: CASSSNTGAGNTIYF
cdr3_nt: TGCGCCAGCAGCTCTAATACAGGGGCCGGAAACACCATATATTTT

d_call: -
clone_size: -
v_call: TRBV24-1
j_call: TRBJ2-1
cdr3_aa: CATSGPGMAGNEQFF
cdr3_nt: TGTGCCACCAGTGGACCCGGAATGGCGGGCAATGAGCAGTTCTTC

d_call: TRBD1
clone_size: -
v_call: TRBV5-1
j_call: TRBJ1-2
cdr3_aa: CASSFGTGANYGYTF
cdr3_nt: TGCGCCAGCAGCTTCGGTACAGGGGCTAACTATGGCTACACCTTC